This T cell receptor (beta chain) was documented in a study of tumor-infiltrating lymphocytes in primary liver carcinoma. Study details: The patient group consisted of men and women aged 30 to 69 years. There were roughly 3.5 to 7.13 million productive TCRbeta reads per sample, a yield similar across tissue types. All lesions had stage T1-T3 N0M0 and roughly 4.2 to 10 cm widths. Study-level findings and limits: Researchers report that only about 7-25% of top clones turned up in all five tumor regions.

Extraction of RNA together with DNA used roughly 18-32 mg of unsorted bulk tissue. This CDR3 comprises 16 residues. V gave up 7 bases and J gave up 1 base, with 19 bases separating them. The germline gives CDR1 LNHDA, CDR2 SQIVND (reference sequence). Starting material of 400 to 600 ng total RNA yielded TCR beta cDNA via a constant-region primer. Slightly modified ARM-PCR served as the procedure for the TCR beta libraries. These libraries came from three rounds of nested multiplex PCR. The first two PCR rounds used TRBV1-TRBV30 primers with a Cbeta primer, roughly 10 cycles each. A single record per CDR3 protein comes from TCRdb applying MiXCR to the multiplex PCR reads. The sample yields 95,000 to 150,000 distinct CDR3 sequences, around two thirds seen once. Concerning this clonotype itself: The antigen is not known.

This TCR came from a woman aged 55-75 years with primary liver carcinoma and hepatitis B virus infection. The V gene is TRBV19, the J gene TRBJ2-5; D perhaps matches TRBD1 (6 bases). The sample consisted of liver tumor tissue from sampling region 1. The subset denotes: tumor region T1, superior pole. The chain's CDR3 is CASNRRFLGGQETQYF. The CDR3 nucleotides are TGTGCCAGTAATCGGCGTTTCCTAGGGGGCCAAGAGACCCAGTACTTC.